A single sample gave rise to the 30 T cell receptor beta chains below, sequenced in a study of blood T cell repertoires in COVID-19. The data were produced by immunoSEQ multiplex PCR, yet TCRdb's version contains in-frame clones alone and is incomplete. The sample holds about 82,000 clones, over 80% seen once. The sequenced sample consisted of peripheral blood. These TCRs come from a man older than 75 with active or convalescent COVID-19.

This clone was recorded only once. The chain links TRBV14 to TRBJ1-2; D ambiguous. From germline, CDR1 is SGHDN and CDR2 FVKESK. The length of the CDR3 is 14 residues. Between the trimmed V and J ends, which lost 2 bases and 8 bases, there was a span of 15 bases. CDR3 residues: CASSQSLTTVGYTF. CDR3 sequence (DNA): TGTGCCAGCAGCCAATCTCTGACCACAGTAGGCTACACCTTC. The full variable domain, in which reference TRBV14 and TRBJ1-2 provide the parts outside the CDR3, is EAGVTQFPSHSVIEKGQTVTLRCDPISGHDNLYWYRRVMGKEIKFLLHFVKESKQDESGMPNNRFLAERTGGTYSTLKVQPAELEDSGVYFCASSQSLTTVGYTFGSGTRLTVV.

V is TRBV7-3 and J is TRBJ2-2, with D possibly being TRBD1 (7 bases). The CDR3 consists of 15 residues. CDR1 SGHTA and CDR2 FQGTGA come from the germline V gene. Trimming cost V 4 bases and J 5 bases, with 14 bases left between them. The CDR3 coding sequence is TGTGCCAGCAGCTCCCGCAGGGGGGCGACCGGGGAGCTGTTTTTT. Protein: CASSSRRGATGELFF.

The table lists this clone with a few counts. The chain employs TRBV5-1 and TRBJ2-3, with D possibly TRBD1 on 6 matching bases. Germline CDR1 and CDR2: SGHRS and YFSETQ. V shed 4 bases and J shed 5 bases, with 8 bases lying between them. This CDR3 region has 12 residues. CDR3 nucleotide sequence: TGCGCCAGCAGCCGAGGGGGAGATACGCAGTATTTT. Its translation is CASSRGGDTQYF. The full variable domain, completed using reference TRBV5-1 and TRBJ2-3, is KAGVTQTPRYLIKTRGQQVTLSCSPISGHRSVSWYQQTPGQGLQFLFEYFSETQRNKGNFPGRFSGRQFSNSRSEMNVSTLELGDSALYLCASSRGGDTQYFGPGTRLTVL.

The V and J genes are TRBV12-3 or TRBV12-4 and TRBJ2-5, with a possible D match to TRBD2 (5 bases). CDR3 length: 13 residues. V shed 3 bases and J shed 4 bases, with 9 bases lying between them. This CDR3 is CASSLFAGETQYF. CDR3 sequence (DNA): TGTGCCAGCAGTTTGTTTGCGGGAGAGACCCAGTACTTC.

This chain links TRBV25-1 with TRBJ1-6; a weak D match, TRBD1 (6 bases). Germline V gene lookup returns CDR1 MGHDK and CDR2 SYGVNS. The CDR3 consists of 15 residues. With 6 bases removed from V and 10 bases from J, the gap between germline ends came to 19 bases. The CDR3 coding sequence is TGTGCCAGCAGGGACGATCAGGGGAAGGGGTCACCCCTCCACTTT. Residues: CASRDDQGKGSPLHF.

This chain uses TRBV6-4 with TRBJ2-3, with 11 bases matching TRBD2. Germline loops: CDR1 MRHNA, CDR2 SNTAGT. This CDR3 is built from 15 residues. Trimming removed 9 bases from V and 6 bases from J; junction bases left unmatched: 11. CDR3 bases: TGTGCCAGGATAGTAGCGGGGGGGCCCGTGGATACGCAGTATTTT. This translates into CARIVAGGPVDTQYF.

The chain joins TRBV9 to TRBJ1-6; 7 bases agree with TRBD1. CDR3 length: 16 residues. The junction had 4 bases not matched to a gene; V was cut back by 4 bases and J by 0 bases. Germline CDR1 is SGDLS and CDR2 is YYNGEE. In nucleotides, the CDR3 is TGTGCCAGCAGCCCTGGGACAGACTCCTATAATTCACCCCTCCACTTT. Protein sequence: CASSPGTDSYNSPLHF.

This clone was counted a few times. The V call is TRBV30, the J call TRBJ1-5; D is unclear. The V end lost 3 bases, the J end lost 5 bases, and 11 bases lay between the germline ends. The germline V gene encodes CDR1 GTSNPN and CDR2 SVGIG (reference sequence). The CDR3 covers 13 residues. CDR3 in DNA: TGTGCCTGGAGCGGCGCGGATGATCAGCCCCAGCATTTT. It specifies CAWSGADDQPQHF.

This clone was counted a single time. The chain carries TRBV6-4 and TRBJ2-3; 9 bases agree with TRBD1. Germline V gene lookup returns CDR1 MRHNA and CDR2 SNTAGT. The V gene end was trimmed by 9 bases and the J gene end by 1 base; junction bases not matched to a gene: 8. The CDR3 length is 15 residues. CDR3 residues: CASSFTGGRTDTQYF. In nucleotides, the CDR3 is TGTGCCAGTAGCTTTACAGGGGGCCGCACAGATACGCAGTATTTT.

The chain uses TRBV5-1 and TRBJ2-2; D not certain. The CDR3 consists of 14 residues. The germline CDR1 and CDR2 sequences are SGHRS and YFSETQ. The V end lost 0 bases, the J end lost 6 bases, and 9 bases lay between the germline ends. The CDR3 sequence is CASSLGPDSGELFF. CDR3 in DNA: TGCGCCAGCAGCTTGGGTCCAGACTCCGGGGAGCTGTTTTTT.

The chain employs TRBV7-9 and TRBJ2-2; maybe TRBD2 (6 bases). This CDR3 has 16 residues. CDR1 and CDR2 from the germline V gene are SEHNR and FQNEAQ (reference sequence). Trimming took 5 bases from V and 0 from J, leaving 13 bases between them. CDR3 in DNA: TGTGCCAGCAGCCCGTTAGCGGCCGCGAACACCGGGGAGCTGTTTTTT. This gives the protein CASSPLAAANTGELFF. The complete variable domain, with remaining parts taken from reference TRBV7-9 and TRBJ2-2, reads DTGVSQNPRHKITKRGQNVTFRCDPISEHNRLYWYRQTLGQGPEFLTYFQNEAQLEKSRLLSDRFSAERPKGSFSTLEIQRTEQGDSAMYLCASSPLAAANTGELFFGEGSRLTVL.

The CDR3 is CATSDTQGGNQPQHF. The CDR3 coding sequence is TGTGCCACCAGTGATACTCAGGGGGGAAATCAGCCCCAGCATTTT. The gene calls are TRBV24-1 and TRBJ1-5; 7 positions match TRBD1. The CDR3 covers 15 residues. Germline values: CDR1 KGHDR, CDR2 SFDVKD. Trimming cost V 3 bases and J 4 bases; bases outside gene matches: 5.

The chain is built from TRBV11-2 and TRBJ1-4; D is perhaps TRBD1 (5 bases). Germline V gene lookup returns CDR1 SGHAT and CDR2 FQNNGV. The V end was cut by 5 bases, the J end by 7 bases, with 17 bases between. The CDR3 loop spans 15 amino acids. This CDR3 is CASSPNQGLGEKLFF. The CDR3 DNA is TGTGCCAGCAGCCCCAACCAGGGACTCGGTGAAAAACTGTTTTTT.

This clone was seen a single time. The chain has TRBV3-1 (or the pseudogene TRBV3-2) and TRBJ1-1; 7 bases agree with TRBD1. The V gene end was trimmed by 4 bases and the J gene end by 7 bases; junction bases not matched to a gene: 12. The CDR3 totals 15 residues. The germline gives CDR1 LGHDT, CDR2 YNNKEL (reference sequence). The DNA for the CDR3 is TGTGCCAGCAGCCCATCATTATTCGGGACAGTTGAAGCTTTCTTT. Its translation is CASSPSLFGTVEAFF.

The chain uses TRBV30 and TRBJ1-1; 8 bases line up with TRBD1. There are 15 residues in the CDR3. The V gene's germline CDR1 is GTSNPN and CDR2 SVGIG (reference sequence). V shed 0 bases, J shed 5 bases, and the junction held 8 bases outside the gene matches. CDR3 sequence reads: CAWSVHPGGETEAFF. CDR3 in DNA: TGTGCCTGGAGTGTACATCCAGGGGGCGAAACTGAAGCTTTCTTT.

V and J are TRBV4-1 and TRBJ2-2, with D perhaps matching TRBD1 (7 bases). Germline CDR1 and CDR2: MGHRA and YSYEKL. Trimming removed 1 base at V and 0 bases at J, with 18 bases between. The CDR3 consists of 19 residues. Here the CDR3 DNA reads TGCGCCAGCAGCCAAGGGCCAGGGGGGACAGTCCCGAACACCGGGGAGCTGTTTTTT. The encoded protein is CASSQGPGGTVPNTGELFF.

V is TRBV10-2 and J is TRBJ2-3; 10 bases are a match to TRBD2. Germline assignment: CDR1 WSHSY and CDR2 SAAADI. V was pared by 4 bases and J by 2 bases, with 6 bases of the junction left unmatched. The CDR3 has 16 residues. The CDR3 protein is CASSVGSGGNTDTQYF. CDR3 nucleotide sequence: TGCGCCAGCAGTGTCGGTAGCGGGGGGAACACAGATACGCAGTATTTT.

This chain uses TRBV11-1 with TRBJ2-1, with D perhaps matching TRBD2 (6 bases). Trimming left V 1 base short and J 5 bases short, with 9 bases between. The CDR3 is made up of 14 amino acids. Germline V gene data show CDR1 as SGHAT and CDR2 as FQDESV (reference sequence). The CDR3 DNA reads TGTGCCAGCAGCTTAGTTCGGGAGCACAATGAGCAGTTCTTC. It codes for CASSLVREHNEQFF.

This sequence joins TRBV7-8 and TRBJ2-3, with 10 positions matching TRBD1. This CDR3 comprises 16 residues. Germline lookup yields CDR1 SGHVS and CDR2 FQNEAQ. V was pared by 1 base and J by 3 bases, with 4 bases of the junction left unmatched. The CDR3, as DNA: TGTGCCAGCAGCTTAGTGACAGGGGGCGCGACAGATACGCAGTATTTT. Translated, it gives CASSLVTGGATDTQYF.

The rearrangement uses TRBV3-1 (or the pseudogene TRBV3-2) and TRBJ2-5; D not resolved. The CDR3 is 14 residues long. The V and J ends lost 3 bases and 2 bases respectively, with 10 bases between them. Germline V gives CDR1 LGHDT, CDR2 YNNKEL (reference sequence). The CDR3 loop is CASSHRSRQETQYF. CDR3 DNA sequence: TGTGCCAGCAGCCACAGGTCTCGACAAGAGACCCAGTACTTC.

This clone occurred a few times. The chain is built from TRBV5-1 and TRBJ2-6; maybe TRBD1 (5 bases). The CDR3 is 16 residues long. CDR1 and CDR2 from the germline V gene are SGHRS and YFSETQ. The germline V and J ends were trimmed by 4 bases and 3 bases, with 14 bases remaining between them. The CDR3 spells CASSLGPRVGANVLTF. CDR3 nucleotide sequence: TGCGCCAGCAGCCTGGGTCCCAGGGTTGGGGCCAACGTCCTGACTTTC. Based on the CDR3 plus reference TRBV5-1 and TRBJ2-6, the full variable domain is KAGVTQTPRYLIKTRGQQVTLSCSPISGHRSVSWYQQTPGQGLQFLFEYFSETQRNKGNFPGRFSGRQFSNSRSEMNVSTLELGDSALYLCASSLGPRVGANVLTFGAGSRLTVL.

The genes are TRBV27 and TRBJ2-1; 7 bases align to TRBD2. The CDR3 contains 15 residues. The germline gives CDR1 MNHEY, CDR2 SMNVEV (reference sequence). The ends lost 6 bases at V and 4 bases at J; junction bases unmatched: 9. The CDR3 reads CASSSLAEFYNEQFF. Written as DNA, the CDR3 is TGTGCCAGCAGCTCTCTAGCGGAATTTTACAATGAGCAGTTCTTC.

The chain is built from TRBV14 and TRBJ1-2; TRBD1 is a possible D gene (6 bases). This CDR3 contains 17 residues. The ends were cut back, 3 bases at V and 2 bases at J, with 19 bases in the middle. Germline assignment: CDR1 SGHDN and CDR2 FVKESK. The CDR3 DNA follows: TGTGCCAGCAGCCACGATGCCCGTCTTGGGGGCAACTATGGCTACACCTTC. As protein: CASSHDARLGGNYGYTF.

CDR3 sequence: CAWSVQADEKLFF. As DNA, the CDR3 is TGTGCCTGGAGTGTACAGGCCGATGAAAAACTGTTTTTT. This chain joins TRBV30 and TRBJ1-4, with D possibly TRBD1 on 5 matching bases. The CDR3 extends over 13 amino acids. Germline loops: CDR1 GTSNPN, CDR2 SVGIG (reference sequence). With 0 bases removed from V and 6 bases from J, the gap between germline ends came to 8 bases.

The CDR3 loop reads CASSFLTGGAARETQYF. The CDR3 DNA sequence: TGTGCCAGCAGCTTCTTGACAGGGGGCGCGGCCAGAGAGACCCAGTACTTC. J is TRBJ2-5 and V is TRBV5-5; 10 bases align to TRBD1. Germline V gives CDR1 SGHKS, CDR2 YYEKEE (reference sequence). This CDR3 comprises 17 residues. J lost 4 bases, V lost 2 bases, and 11 bases had no gene match.

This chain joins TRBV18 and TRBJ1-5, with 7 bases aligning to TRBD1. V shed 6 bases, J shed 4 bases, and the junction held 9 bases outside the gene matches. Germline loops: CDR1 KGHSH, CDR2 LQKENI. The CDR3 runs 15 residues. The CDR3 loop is CASSLTGQRNQPQHF. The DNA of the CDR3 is TGTGCCAGCTCCCTTACGGGACAGAGGAATCAGCCCCAGCATTTT.

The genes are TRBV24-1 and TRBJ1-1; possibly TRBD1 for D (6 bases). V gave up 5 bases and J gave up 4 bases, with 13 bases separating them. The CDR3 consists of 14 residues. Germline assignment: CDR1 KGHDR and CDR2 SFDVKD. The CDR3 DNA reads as TGTGCCACCAGTGCAGGGGCAATGGGCACTGAAGCTTTCTTT. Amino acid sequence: CATSAGAMGTEAFF.

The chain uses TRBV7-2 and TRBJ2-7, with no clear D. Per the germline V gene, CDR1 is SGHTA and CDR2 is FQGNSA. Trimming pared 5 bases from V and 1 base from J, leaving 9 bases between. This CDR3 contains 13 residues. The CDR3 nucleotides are TGTGCCAGCAGCGCGGTGGAGTCCTACGAGCAGTACGTC. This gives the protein CASSAVESYEQYV.

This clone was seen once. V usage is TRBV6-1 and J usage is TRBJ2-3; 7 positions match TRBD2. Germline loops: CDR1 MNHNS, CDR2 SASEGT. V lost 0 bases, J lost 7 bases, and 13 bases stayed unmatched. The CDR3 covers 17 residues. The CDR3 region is CASSEAPLAPLRNTQYF. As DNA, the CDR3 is TGTGCCAGCAGTGAAGCACCACTAGCGCCACTCAGGAATACGCAGTATTTT.

Here the CDR3 reads CATSDPGGQGPANEQFF. The CDR3 DNA reads TGTGCCACCAGTGACCCCGGGGGGCAGGGTCCCGCCAATGAGCAGTTCTTC. The rearrangement links TRBV24-1 to TRBJ2-1; weak D call: TRBD2 (7 bases). The CDR3 is 17 residues long. The germline V and J ends were trimmed by 4 bases and 6 bases, with 21 bases remaining between them. Per germline, CDR1 KGHDR and CDR2 SFDVKD.